This entry features one TCR beta chain sequence. Its target is not known. The data derive from a study of cytomegalovirus exposure and HLA in healthy donors. A multiplex PCR was run with 60 Vbeta primers and 13 Jbeta primers. Repertoires were generated with immunoSEQ multiplex PCR, while TCRdb's copy carries only in-frame clones and drops some. This sample has 110,000 or so clones, with about 80% found just once. With V trimmed by 8 bases and J by 0 bases, 15 bases remained unmatched. CDR1 is MNHEY, CDR2 SMNVEV, per germline (reference sequence). The CDR3 has 17 residues. Findings of the study overall: The number of N-insertions in an Asian-associated ancestry cluster was reportedly below the 666-donor mean in a later analysis. A later analysis showed HLA-associated TCR beta chains outstripping equally common others in clonal expansion.

Specimen: PBMCs. The chain recombines TRBV27 with TRBJ1-1, with 7 bases identical to TRBD1. This sequence originates from a woman aged 45-59 years in good health and CMV-seropositive. This chain's CDR3 is CASEPLRDSRMNTEAFF. The CDR3 nucleotides read TGTGCCAGCGAACCCCTTCGGGACAGTCGAATGAACACTGAAGCTTTCTTT.